The following is a T cell receptor (beta chain) sequence with its context. Its antigen is not known. Time point specified: week 35, safety follow-up. Doses of 300 ug of mutant IDH1 20-mer peptide were given with topical imiquimod. The data originate from a study of a mutant IDH1 vaccine in newly diagnosed glioma. Study information: Sex distribution of treated patients was around 62% male and roughly 38% female; mean age was about 40 years. Visit V12 was scheduled at week 35 and visit V13 at week 47. Study observations and caveats: Under 95% of patients showed vaccine-induced immune responses across multiple MHC alleles.

Measured with immunoSEQ multiplex PCR; TCRdb has only the in-frame clones, and not every one. The table shows 69,000 or so clones, with 70% to 90% occurring only once. V lost 4 bases to trimming and J lost 1 base; unmatched junction nucleotides: 7. This CDR3 is 18 amino acids long. Germline assignment: CDR1 MGHRA and CDR2 YSYEKL. The chain carries TRBV4-1 and TRBJ2-3, with 14 bases fitting TRBD2. The origin of this receptor is a man aged 25-45 years with glioma. The sequences come from PBMCs, collected from a glioma patient whose treatment included an IDH1 peptide vaccine. CDR3 sequence (DNA): TGCGCCAGCAGCCGGGGACTAGCGGGAGCTGCTGGCACAGATACGCAGTATTTT. This translates into CASSRGLAGAAGTDTQYF.